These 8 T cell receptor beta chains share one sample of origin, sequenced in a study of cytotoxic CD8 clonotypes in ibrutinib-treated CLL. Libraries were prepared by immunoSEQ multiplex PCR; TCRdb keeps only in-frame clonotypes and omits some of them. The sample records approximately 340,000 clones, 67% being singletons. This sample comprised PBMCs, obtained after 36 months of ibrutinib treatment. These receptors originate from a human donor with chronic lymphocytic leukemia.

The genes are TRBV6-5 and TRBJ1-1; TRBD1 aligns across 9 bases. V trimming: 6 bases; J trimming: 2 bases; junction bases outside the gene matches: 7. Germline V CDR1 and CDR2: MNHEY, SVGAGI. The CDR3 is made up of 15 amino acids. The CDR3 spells CASSLQGARNTEAFF. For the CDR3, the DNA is TGTGCCAGCAGCCTACAGGGGGCGAGAAACACTGAAGCTTTCTTT.

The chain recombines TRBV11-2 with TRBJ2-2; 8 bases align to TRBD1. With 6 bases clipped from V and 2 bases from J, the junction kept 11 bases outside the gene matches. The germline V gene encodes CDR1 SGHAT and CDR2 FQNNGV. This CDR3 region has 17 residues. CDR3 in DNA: TGTGCCAGCAGGCCAACCGGACAGGGTCGAAACACCGGGGAGCTGTTTTTT. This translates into CASRPTGQGRNTGELFF.

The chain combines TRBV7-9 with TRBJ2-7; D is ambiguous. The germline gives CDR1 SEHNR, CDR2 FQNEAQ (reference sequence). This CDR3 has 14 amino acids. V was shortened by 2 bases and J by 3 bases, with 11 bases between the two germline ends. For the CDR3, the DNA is TGTGCCAGCAGCTTATGGGGAAGGAGCTACGAGCAGTACTTC. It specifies CASSLWGRSYEQYF.

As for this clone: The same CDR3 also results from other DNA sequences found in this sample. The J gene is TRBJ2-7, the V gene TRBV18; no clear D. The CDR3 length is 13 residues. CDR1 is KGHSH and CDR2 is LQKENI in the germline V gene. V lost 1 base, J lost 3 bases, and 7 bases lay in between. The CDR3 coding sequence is TGTGCCAGCTCACCACAGAGCAGCTACGAGCAGTACTTC. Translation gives CASSPQSSYEQYF.

This CDR3 reads CASANGALRSSTDTQYF. The CDR3 bases are TGCGCCAGCGCGAACGGCGCTTTACGTTCTAGCACAGATACGCAGTATTTT. The chain combines TRBV10-2 with TRBJ2-3, with D hard to call. The CDR3 is 17 residues long. Trimming removed 8 bases from V and 0 bases from J, with 21 bases in between. Germline V CDR1 and CDR2: WSHSY, SAAADI.

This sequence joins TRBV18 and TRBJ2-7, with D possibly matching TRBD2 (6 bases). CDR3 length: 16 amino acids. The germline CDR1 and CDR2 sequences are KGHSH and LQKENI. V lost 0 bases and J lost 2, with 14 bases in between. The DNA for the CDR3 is TGTGCCAGCTCACCACCGCTGTATGGCGGGGCCTACGAGCAGTACTTC. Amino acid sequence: CASSPPLYGGAYEQYF.

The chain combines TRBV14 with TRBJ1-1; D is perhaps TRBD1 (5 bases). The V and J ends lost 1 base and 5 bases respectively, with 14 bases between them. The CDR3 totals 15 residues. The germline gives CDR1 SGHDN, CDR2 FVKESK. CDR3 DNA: TGTGCCAGCAGCCAAGGCCTTGAGGGGTGGACTGAAGCTTTCTTT. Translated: CASSQGLEGWTEAFF.

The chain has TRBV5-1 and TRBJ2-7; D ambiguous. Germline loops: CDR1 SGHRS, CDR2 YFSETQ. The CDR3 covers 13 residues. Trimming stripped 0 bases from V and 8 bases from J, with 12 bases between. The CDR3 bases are TGCGCCAGCAGCTTGGCCGCCAGAAGCAAGCAGTACTTC. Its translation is CASSLAARSKQYF. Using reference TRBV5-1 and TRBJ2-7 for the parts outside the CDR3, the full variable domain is KAGVTQTPRYLIKTRGQQVTLSCSPISGHRSVSWYQQTPGQGLQFLFEYFSETQRNKGNFPGRFSGRQFSNSRSEMNVSTLELGDSALYLCASSLAARSKQYFGPGTRLTVT.